These 24 T cell receptor beta chains came from one sample sequenced in a study of cytomegalovirus exposure and HLA in healthy donors. Vbeta (60) and Jbeta (13) primers were used in the PCR. Profiled with immunoSEQ multiplex PCR; TCRdb holds only in-frame clones, not every one. The repertoire includes under 170,000 clones, roughly 77% of them detected once, and about 3.5% sits in the top ten. Sequenced input: PBMCs. Every receptor here comes from a human donor in good health.

As to this clone: Mismatch with germline at one junction end may stem from a read error. The rearrangement uses TRBV6-6 and TRBJ1-2; the D gene is possibly TRBD1 (5 bases). The CDR3 has 13 residues. CDR1 is MNHNY, CDR2 SVGAGI, per germline (reference sequence). CDR3 amino acids: CASRVSGDYGYPF. In DNA form, the CDR3 reads TGTGCCAGCAGGGTCTCTGGGGACTATGGCTACCCCTTC.

The V gene is TRBV5-1, the J gene TRBJ1-2, with D tentatively TRBD1 (6 bases). The V gene lost 6 bases and the J gene lost 0 bases, with 12 bases spanning the gap. Germline assignment: CDR1 SGHRS and CDR2 YFSETQ. The CDR3 totals 14 residues. CDR3 region: CASNPGTTNYGYTF. DNA of the CDR3: TGCGCCAGCAATCCCGGGACAACTAACTATGGCTACACCTTC.

The rearrangement uses TRBV6-5 and TRBJ2-7, with TRBD2 as a possible D gene (6 bases). Germline V CDR1 and CDR2: MNHEY, SVGAGI. The CDR3 runs to 13 residues. V was cut by 6 bases and J by 3 bases, with 12 bases left in between. CDR3 residues: CASRRGPVYEQYF. The CDR3 nucleotides read TGTGCCAGCAGGCGGGGCCCCGTCTACGAGCAGTACTTC.

The chain combines TRBV12-5 with TRBJ1-1; D unclear. CDR3 length: 15 amino acids. Germline assignment: CDR1 LGHNT and CDR2 FRNRAP. V was pared by 2 bases and J by 1 base, with 11 bases between. CDR3 sequence (DNA): TGTGCTAGTGGTTTGTTCCTAGGAAAGAACACTGAAGCTTTCTTT. Its translation: CASGLFLGKNTEAFF. The entire variable domain, with the rest obtained from reference TRBV12-5 and TRBJ1-1, is as follows: DARVTQTPRHKVTEMGQEVTMRCQPILGHNTVFWYRQTMMQGLELLAYFRNRAPLDDSGMPKDRFSAEMPDATLATLKIQPSEPRDSAVYFCASGLFLGKNTEAFFGQGTRLTVV.

The V call is TRBV6-4, the J call TRBJ1-1; no firm D call. The CDR3 sequence is 13 residues long. Trimming removed 6 bases at V and 0 bases at J, with 8 bases between. CDR1 is MRHNA and CDR2 is SNTAGT in the germline V gene. The CDR3 bases are TGTGCCAGCAGAAATAACATGAACACTGAAGCTTTCTTT. The encoded protein is CASRNNMNTEAFF.

This clone was seen only a few times. CDR3 sequence (DNA): TGTGCCAGCCGGAGTATCGTCAATTCTGGAAACACCATATATTTT. The encoded protein is CASRSIVNSGNTIYF. The rearrangement joins TRBV6-1 to TRBJ1-3; D unresolved. CDR3 length: 15 residues. Germline CDR1 MNHNS, CDR2 SASEGT. The V end was cut by 8 bases, the J end by 1 base, with 15 bases between.

The chain recombines TRBV2 with TRBJ1-2, with 7 bases fitting TRBD1. J was trimmed by 8 bases and V by 10 bases; bases with no gene match: 7. Germline loops: CDR1 SNHLY, CDR2 FYNNEI. This CDR3 is built from 11 residues. The CDR3 loop is CANRQGNGYTF. The CDR3 DNA sequence: TGTGCCAACCGACAGGGAAACGGCTACACCTTC.

V usage is TRBV5-1 and J usage is TRBJ1-2; D call uncertain. The germline V and J ends were trimmed by 0 bases and 10 bases, with 16 bases remaining between them. The CDR3 covers 14 residues. CDR1 SGHRS and CDR2 YFSETQ come from the germline V gene. CDR3 sequence: CASSLVASSCHYTF. The CDR3 DNA reads TGCGCCAGCAGCTTGGTGGCATCTAGTTGCCACTACACCTTC.

The chain uses TRBV7-2 and TRBJ2-7; D is possibly TRBD1 (5 bases). The length of the CDR3 is 19 residues. V lost 2 bases and J lost 1, with 24 bases in between. The germline gives CDR1 SGHTA, CDR2 FQGNSA. CDR3 in amino acids: CASSLREGVVDSPSYEQYF. CDR3 sequence (DNA): TGTGCCAGCAGCTTAAGGGAAGGGGTAGTCGATTCTCCGTCCTACGAGCAGTACTTC.

The chain is built from TRBV9 and TRBJ2-1, with D perhaps TRBD2 (5 bases). V lost 4 bases, J lost 5 bases, and 7 bases lay in between. Germline V gene lookup returns CDR1 SGDLS and CDR2 YYNGEE. CDR3 length: 12 amino acids. The DNA of the CDR3 is TGTGCCAGCAGCCTTAGCGACAATGAGCAGTTCTTC. It yields the protein CASSLSDNEQFF.

The V call is TRBV9, the J call TRBJ2-1; no firm D call. The CDR3 runs to 16 residues. Trimming cost V 0 bases and J 6 bases, with 16 bases left between them. The germline V gene encodes CDR1 SGDLS and CDR2 YYNGEE. CDR3 region: CASSVAGGPPSNEQFF. The CDR3 nucleotides are TGTGCCAGCAGCGTAGCTGGCGGCCCCCCTAGCAATGAGCAGTTCTTC.

This clone was found once. The rearrangement joins TRBV11-2 to TRBJ2-7, with 10 bases identical to TRBD2. There are 16 residues in the CDR3. Germline CDR1 SGHAT, CDR2 FQNNGV. J gave up 2 bases and V 2 bases, and 6 bases lay outside the gene matches. Here the CDR3 DNA reads TGTGCCAGCAGCTTACTTAGCGGGGGGACCCCCTACGAGCAGTACTTC. Protein: CASSLLSGGTPYEQYF.

The chain joins TRBV30 to TRBJ2-1; 8 bases fit TRBD2. The CDR3 loop spans 13 amino acids. Germline V gene sequence: CDR1 GTSNPN, CDR2 SVGIG (reference sequence). V gave up 8 bases and J gave up 3 bases; unmatched junction bases: 6. The CDR3 nucleotides read TGTGCCGCCTCGGGGGGGCTCTACAATGAGCAGTTCTTC. This encodes CAASGGLYNEQFF.

This sequence joins TRBV2 and TRBJ2-1, with 9 bases aligning to TRBD1. The CDR3 consists of 13 residues. The germline CDR1 and CDR2 sequences are SNHLY and FYNNEI. After removal of 6 bases from V and 7 bases from J, the junction contained 4 bases not matched to a gene. CDR3 DNA: TGTGCCAGCAGCGGACAGGGGTTAAATGAGCAGTTCTTC. It specifies CASSGQGLNEQFF. The full variable domain, rest sourced from reference TRBV2 and TRBJ2-1, is EPEVTQTPSHQVTQMGQEVILRCVPISNHLYFYWYRQILGQKVEFLVSFYNNEISEKSEIFDDQFSVERPDGSNFTLKIRSTKLEDSAMYFCASSGQGLNEQFFGPGTRLTVL.

The rearrangement uses TRBV5-8 and TRBJ2-2; 14 bases are shared with TRBD2. Germline V lookup: CDR1 SGHTS, CDR2 YDEGEE. Unmatched junction bases numbered 3, after V lost 5 bases and J lost 6 bases. This CDR3 spans 15 amino acids. The CDR3 loop reads CASRGTSGRSGELFF. In DNA form, the CDR3 reads TGTGCCAGCAGGGGGACTAGCGGGAGATCCGGGGAGCTGTTTTTT.

This clone has just one count. The chain uses TRBV7-6 and TRBJ2-1, with 8 bases lining up with TRBD2. Germline trimming cut 2 bases from V and 7 bases from J; bases unmatched to any gene: 7. Looked up from germline, CDR1 is SGHVS and CDR2 is FNYEAQ. This CDR3 contains 15 residues. The CDR3 region has the DNA TGTGCCAGCAGCTTATTGCGGGAGGTCGTAAATGAGCAGTTCTTC. The encoded protein is CASSLLREVVNEQFF.

The chain couples TRBV7-9 to TRBJ2-3, with 7 bases that match TRBD1. This CDR3 has 15 amino acids. Germline V gene sequence: CDR1 SEHNR, CDR2 FQNEAQ (reference sequence). The trim removed 5 bases at V and 6 bases at J, leaving 11 bases unmatched. CDR3 region: CASSKRQGMDDTQYF. The DNA for the CDR3 is TGTGCCAGCAGCAAACGACAGGGAATGGACGATACGCAGTATTTT.

The V gene is TRBV9, the J gene TRBJ2-2, with D perhaps TRBD2 (6 bases). V was cut by 3 bases and J by 6 bases, with 12 bases left in between. Looked up from germline, CDR1 is SGDLS and CDR2 is YYNGEE. The CDR3 covers 14 residues. CDR3 residues: CASSGRGVSGELFF. DNA of the CDR3: TGTGCCAGCAGCGGGAGGGGAGTATCCGGGGAGCTGTTTTTT.

J is TRBJ2-7 and V is TRBV27; the match to TRBD2 covers 8 bases. The CDR3 has 15 residues. The germline CDR1 and CDR2 sequences are MNHEY and SMNVEV (reference sequence). Unmatched junction bases numbered 5, after V lost 4 bases and J lost 0 bases. The DNA for the CDR3 is TGTGCCAGCAGTTCCATAGCGGGGCACTCCTACGAGCAGTACTTC. Amino acids: CASSSIAGHSYEQYF.

J is TRBJ2-1 and V is TRBV2; D gene uncertain. This CDR3 has 16 amino acids. With 6 bases removed from V and 0 bases from J, the gap between germline ends came to 15 bases. Germline V gene sequence: CDR1 SNHLY, CDR2 FYNNEI. The CDR3 protein is CASSLEPDFSYNEQFF. CDR3 sequence (DNA): TGTGCCAGCAGCCTAGAACCGGATTTCTCCTACAATGAGCAGTTCTTC. Full variable domain (outside the CDR3, taken from reference TRBV2 and TRBJ2-1): EPEVTQTPSHQVTQMGQEVILRCVPISNHLYFYWYRQILGQKVEFLVSFYNNEISEKSEIFDDQFSVERPDGSNFTLKIRSTKLEDSAMYFCASSLEPDFSYNEQFFGPGTRLTVL.

V usage is TRBV10-3 and J usage is TRBJ2-7; TRBD1 agrees at 10 bases. Looked up from germline, CDR1 is ENHRY and CDR2 is SYGVKD. The CDR3 runs to 14 residues. V shed 6 bases and J 2 bases; nucleotides not matched to a gene: 4. The DNA for the CDR3 is TGTGCCATCAGCCCCGGGACAGGGGCCTACGAGCAGTACTTC. As protein: CAISPGTGAYEQYF.

The rearrangement joins TRBV5-4 to TRBJ2-2, with no clear D. Trimming shortened V by 2 bases and J by 2 bases, and 10 bases separated the two germline ends. The germline V gene encodes CDR1 SGHNT and CDR2 YYREEE (reference sequence). This CDR3 is 15 amino acids long. In DNA form, the CDR3 reads TGTGCCAGCAGCTTAGCCCCTTTTAACACCGGGGAGCTGTTTTTT. Residues: CASSLAPFNTGELFF.

This clone was counted between two and nine times. V and J are TRBV7-3 and TRBJ1-2; 9 nucleotides match TRBD1. J was trimmed by 8 bases and V by 5 bases; bases with no gene match: 12. Germline assignment: CDR1 SGHTA and CDR2 FQGTGA. The CDR3 runs 15 residues. CDR3 region: CASSLNRQGVIGYTF. CDR3 sequence (DNA): TGTGCCAGCAGCCTAAACCGACAGGGGGTAATAGGCTACACCTTC. The full variable domain, with the rest looked up from reference TRBV7-3 and TRBJ1-2, is GAGVSQTPSNKVTEKGKYVELRCDPISGHTALYWYRQSLGQGPEFLIYFQGTGAADDSGLPNDRFFAVRPEGSVSTLKIQRTERGDSAVYLCASSLNRQGVIGYTFGSGTRLTVV.

This sequence joins TRBV7-2 and TRBJ2-7; TRBD2 agrees at 8 bases. Germline CDR1 is SGHTA and CDR2 is FQGNSA. Germline trimming cut 1 base from V and 2 bases from J; bases unmatched to any gene: 4. The CDR3 length is 15 residues. CDR3 bases: TGTGCCAGCAGCTTAGACGGGAGGGCCCCCTACGAGCAGTACTTC. Amino acids: CASSLDGRAPYEQYF.